These T cell receptor beta chains were read from a single sample in a study of OX40 agonist ivuxolimab in advanced cancers. The repertoire was sequenced with immunoSEQ multiplex PCR; TCRdb's copy has only in-frame clones and lacks some. The table shows about 62,000 clones, with about 92% occurring only once. Sequences were derived from CD4+ or CD8+ T cells sorted from blood, sampled in a trial of the OX40 agonist ivuxolimab. These receptors all stem from an adult with an advanced solid tumor such as melanoma, head and neck, liver or kidney cancer. CDR3s include the opening cysteine and the closing phenylalanine or tryptophan. The order of the fields is CDR3 protein, CDR3 DNA, V gene, J gene, D gene, clone size. A D gene is named only where the DNA matches it firmly. Not every row has a clone size; where given, it reads once, few, many or a size class.

CDR3 protein: CATSRGYQGDYGYTF; CDR3 DNA: TGTGCCACCAGCAGAGGGTATCAGGGGGACTATGGCTACACCTTC; V gene: TRBV15; J gene: TRBJ1-2; D gene: TRBD1; clone size: few
CDR3 protein: CASSEWGIGNQPQHF; CDR3 DNA: TGTGCCAGCAGTGAATGGGGTATAGGCAATCAGCCCCAGCATTTT; V gene: TRBV2; J gene: TRBJ1-5; D gene: .; clone size: once
CDR3 protein: CASSLSGDTQYF; CDR3 DNA: TGTGCCAGCAGTTTATCTGGTGATACGCAGTATTTT; V gene: TRBV28; J gene: TRBJ2-3; D gene: .; clone size: .
CDR3 protein: CASSLARVDRGYDNEQFF; CDR3 DNA: TGTGCCAGCAGCTTAGCGCGGGTTGACAGGGGGTATGACAATGAGCAGTTCTTC; V gene: TRBV7-9; J gene: TRBJ2-1; D gene: TRBD1; clone size: .
CDR3 protein: CASSFKGGTEAFF; CDR3 DNA: TGTGCCAGCAGCTTCAAGGGGGGCACTGAAGCTTTCTTT; V gene: TRBV7-6; J gene: TRBJ1-1; D gene: .; clone size: .
CDR3 protein: CASRPDRAYEQYF; CDR3 DNA: TGTGCCAGCCGACCGGACAGAGCCTACGAGCAGTACTTC; V gene: TRBV7-9; J gene: TRBJ2-7; D gene: .; clone size: .
CDR3 protein: CASSVELAALTDTQYF; CDR3 DNA: TGTGCCAGCAGCGTAGAACTAGCGGCACTCACAGATACGCAGTATTTT; V gene: TRBV9; J gene: TRBJ2-3; D gene: TRBD2; clone size: .
CDR3 protein: CASSEGAPVDEQFF; CDR3 DNA: TGTGCCAGCAGCGAGGGGGCCCCGGTAGATGAGCAGTTCTTC; V gene: TRBV9; J gene: TRBJ2-1; D gene: TRBD1; clone size: .
CDR3 protein: CASRQAGSFYEQYF; CDR3 DNA: TGTGCCAGCAGGCAAGCCGGGAGTTTTTACGAGCAGTACTTC; V gene: TRBV28; J gene: TRBJ2-7; D gene: .; clone size: .
CDR3 protein: CASSMGQVTNTGELFF; CDR3 DNA: TGCGCCAGCAGCATGGGACAGGTGACGAACACCGGGGAGCTGTTTTTT; V gene: TRBV5-1; J gene: TRBJ2-2; D gene: TRBD1; clone size: .
CDR3 protein: CASSYDGYEQYF; CDR3 DNA: TGTGCCAGCAGTTACGACGGCTACGAGCAGTACTTC; V gene: TRBV6-5; J gene: TRBJ2-7; D gene: .; clone size: .
CDR3 protein: CASSFGQREAFF; CDR3 DNA: TGTGCCAGCAGCTTTGGACAGCGTGAAGCTTTCTTT; V gene: TRBV7-9; J gene: TRBJ1-1; D gene: .; clone size: .
CDR3 protein: CASSSRTSGFGKAEQYF; CDR3 DNA: TGTGCCAGCAGCTCGAGGACTAGCGGCTTTGGGAAGGCCGAGCAGTACTTC; V gene: TRBV7-9; J gene: TRBJ2-7; D gene: TRBD2; clone size: .
CDR3 protein: CASSFRDSPDTQYF; CDR3 DNA: TGTGCCAGCAGCTTTCGGGACAGCCCAGATACGCAGTATTTT; V gene: TRBV7-6; J gene: TRBJ2-3; D gene: TRBD1; clone size: .
CDR3 protein: CASSQLRGLAGEETQYF; CDR3 DNA: TGCGCCAGCAGCCAATTGAGGGGACTAGCGGGAGAAGAGACCCAGTACTTC; V gene: TRBV4-1; J gene: TRBJ2-5; D gene: TRBD2; clone size: .
CDR3 protein: CASSNNWLRATDTQYF; CDR3 DNA: TGTGCCAGCAGCAATAACTGGCTCCGGGCCACAGATACGCAGTATTTT; V gene: TRBV7-2; J gene: TRBJ2-3; D gene: .; clone size: once
CDR3 protein: CASSDEGRAGNTIYF; CDR3 DNA: TGTGCCAGCAGTGACGAGGGGAGAGCTGGAAACACCATATATTTT; V gene: TRBV6-1; J gene: TRBJ1-3; D gene: .; clone size: .
CDR3 protein: CSVDGSSDLNTEAFF; CDR3 DNA: TGCAGCGTTGATGGGTCCTCAGACTTGAACACTGAAGCTTTCTTT; V gene: TRBV29-1; J gene: TRBJ1-1; D gene: .; clone size: once
CDR3 protein: CASSVHKNGYTF; CDR3 DNA: TGTGCCAGCAGCGTCCACAAGAATGGCTACACCTTC; V gene: TRBV9; J gene: TRBJ1-2; D gene: .; clone size: .
CDR3 protein: CASSSGVSYEQYF; CDR3 DNA: TGTGCCAGCAGCTCTGGGGTCTCCTACGAGCAGTACTTC; V gene: TRBV5-5; J gene: TRBJ2-7; D gene: .; clone size: .
CDR3 protein: CASSLAEEPKEQYF; CDR3 DNA: TGTGCCAGCAGCTTGGCCGAGGAGCCGAAGGAGCAGTACTTC; V gene: TRBV5-4; J gene: TRBJ2-7; D gene: .; clone size: .
CDR3 protein: CASSHNDGELFF; CDR3 DNA: TGTGCCAGCAGTCACAACGACGGGGAGCTGTTTTTT; V gene: TRBV27; J gene: TRBJ2-2; D gene: .; clone size: .
CDR3 protein: CAISDFTGKEDTEAFF; CDR3 DNA: TGTGCCATCAGTGATTTTACAGGGAAGGAGGACACTGAAGCTTTCTTT; V gene: TRBV10-3; J gene: TRBJ1-1; D gene: .; clone size: .
CDR3 protein: CAIGPGLYEQYF; CDR3 DNA: TGTGCCATCGGTCCAGGTCTCTACGAGCAGTACTTC; V gene: TRBV10-3; J gene: TRBJ2-7; D gene: .; clone size: once
CDR3 protein: CASSLAPTGRHTSTDTQYF; CDR3 DNA: TGCGCCAGCAGCCTGGCTCCGACAGGCCGTCACACTAGCACAGATACGCAGTATTTT; V gene: TRBV4-1; J gene: TRBJ2-3; D gene: .; clone size: .
CDR3 protein: CASSSGREKLFF; CDR3 DNA: TGTGCCAGCAGTAGTGGTCGTGAAAAACTGTTTTTT; V gene: TRBV27; J gene: TRBJ1-4; D gene: .; clone size: .
CDR3 protein: CASSPSGDWTGLSDTEAFF; CDR3 DNA: TGTGCCAGCAGCCCTAGTGGTGATTGGACAGGGTTGTCAGACACTGAAGCTTTCTTT; V gene: TRBV9; J gene: TRBJ1-1; D gene: TRBD1; clone size: .
CDR3 protein: CASSQEMREGYYEQYF; CDR3 DNA: TGCGCCAGCAGCCAAGAGATGAGGGAAGGGTACTACGAGCAGTACTTC; V gene: TRBV4-1; J gene: TRBJ2-7; D gene: .; clone size: .
CDR3 protein: CATSRGLASADTQYF; CDR3 DNA: TGTGCCACCAGCAGAGGGTTGGCGAGCGCAGATACGCAGTATTTT; V gene: TRBV15; J gene: TRBJ2-3; D gene: .; clone size: .
CDR3 protein: CASSSRGSGELFF; CDR3 DNA: TGTGCCAGCAGCTCAAGAGGGTCCGGGGAGCTGTTTTTT; V gene: TRBV7-6; J gene: TRBJ2-2; D gene: .; clone size: .
CDR3 protein: CASSPLGQGKASYEQYF; CDR3 DNA: TGTGCCAGCAGCCCGTTAGGACAGGGGAAGGCCTCCTACGAGCAGTACTTC; V gene: TRBV7-9; J gene: TRBJ2-7; D gene: TRBD1; clone size: .
CDR3 protein: CASSKSAGSGPQLHSNQPQHF; CDR3 DNA: TGTGCCAGCAGCAAATCAGCCGGGTCGGGTCCGCAACTCCATAGCAATCAGCCCCAGCATTTT; V gene: TRBV21-1; J gene: TRBJ1-5; D gene: .; clone size: .
CDR3 protein: CASSTGTGGFREQYF; CDR3 DNA: TGCGCCAGCAGTACCGGGACAGGGGGCTTCCGAGAGCAGTACTTC; V gene: TRBV10-1; J gene: TRBJ2-7; D gene: TRBD1; clone size: .
CDR3 protein: CASSEAGRYQETQYF; CDR3 DNA: TGTGCCAGCAGTGAAGCGGGGAGGTACCAAGAGACCCAGTACTTC; V gene: TRBV2; J gene: TRBJ2-5; D gene: .; clone size: .